The TCR beta chain described here comes from a study of blood T cells in healthy people across ages. General study results and limits: TCR beta diversity, measured per million T cells, fell in a roughly linear way with age.

A remark on this clonotype: The antigen is not known.

The CDR3 runs to 15 residues. V was pared by 0 bases and J by 1 base, with 7 bases between. With a J-beta primer mix and a sample-barcoded 5' primer, a second PCR ran about 7 to 12 cycles. TCRdb re-called the 5' RACE reads with MiXCR, one entry per CDR3 protein. The table includes roughly 560,000 distinct CDR3 sequences, 20% to 30% detected once. A minimum of 6 million PBMCs was isolated per sample. These data were likewise used in another study, on T cells of mothers and their children. That paper notes: Over 9 million reads per mother and roughly 3 million per child were obtained.

The source is a boy aged 5-17 years in good health. The V gene is TRBV12-3 or TRBV12-4, the J gene TRBJ2-4; a possible D gene is TRBD1 (6 bases). Sample: blood. The CDR3 coding sequence is TGTGCCAGCAGTTTAGCGGGGGCGGCCAAAAACATTCAGTACTTC. It is translated as CASSLAGAAKNIQYF.